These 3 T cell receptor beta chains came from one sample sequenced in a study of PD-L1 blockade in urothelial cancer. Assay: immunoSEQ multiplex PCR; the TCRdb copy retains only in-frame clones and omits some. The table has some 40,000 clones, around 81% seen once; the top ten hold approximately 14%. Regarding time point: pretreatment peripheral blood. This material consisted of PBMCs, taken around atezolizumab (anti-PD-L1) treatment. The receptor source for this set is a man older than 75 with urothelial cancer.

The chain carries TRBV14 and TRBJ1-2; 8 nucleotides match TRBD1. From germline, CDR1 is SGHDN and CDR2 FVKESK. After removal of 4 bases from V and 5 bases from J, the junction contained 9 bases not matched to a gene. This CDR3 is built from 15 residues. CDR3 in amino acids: CASSRDRGSFYGYTF. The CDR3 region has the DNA TGTGCCAGCAGCCGAGACAGGGGAAGTTTTTATGGCTACACCTTC.

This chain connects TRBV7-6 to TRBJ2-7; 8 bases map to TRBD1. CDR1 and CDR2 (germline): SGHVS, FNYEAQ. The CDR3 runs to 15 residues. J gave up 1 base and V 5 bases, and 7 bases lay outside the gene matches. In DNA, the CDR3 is TGTGCCAGCAGCCCATCCGGGACAGGATCCTACGAGCAGTACTTC. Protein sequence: CASSPSGTGSYEQYF.

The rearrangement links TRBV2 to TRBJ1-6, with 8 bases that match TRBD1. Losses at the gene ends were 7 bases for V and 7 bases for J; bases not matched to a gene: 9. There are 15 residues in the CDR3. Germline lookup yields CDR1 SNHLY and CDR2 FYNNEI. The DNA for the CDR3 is TGTGCCAGCACTGACCGGACAGGGCTCAATTCACCCCTCCACTTT. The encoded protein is CASTDRTGLNSPLHF.